This T cell receptor beta chain is from a study of T cell responses to AZD1222 COVID-19 vaccine. Data came from immunoSEQ multiplex PCR; TCRdb stores just in-frame clones and leaves some out. This table has 95,000 to 110,000 clones, 80% to 90% appearing once. CDR3 length: 16 residues. Germline CDR1 and CDR2: SNHLY and FYNNEI. Trimming at V came to 6 bases and at J to 8 bases, leaving 10 bases not matched to a gene. Material: peripheral blood, obtained on day 0 of AZD1222 vaccination. The TCR comes from an adult in good health. This chain connects TRBV2 to TRBJ1-6; 10 nucleotides agree with TRBD1. The CDR3 sequence: CASSRDRGFRDSPLHF. CDR3 sequence (DNA): TGTGCCAGCAGCCGGGACAGGGGTTTTAGAGATTCACCCCTCCACTTT.